This T cell receptor beta chain is from a study of spatial heterogeneity in lung cancer. This CDR3 has 17 residues. At least ten counts were recorded for this clonotype. The antigen is undetermined. Findings and limits, study-wide: At tumor resection, ubiquitous expanded TCRs were detected in blood more often than later.

Time point defined: blood at routine non-recurrence follow-up after resection. Whole RNA from tumor, nontumor lung or frozen PBMC was sequenced unsorted. TCRdb re-derived calls from the 5' RACE reads in MiXCR, one entry per CDR3 protein. The table shows over 15,000 distinct CDR3 sequences, with roughly 6.3% occurring only once. This TCR came from a male donor with early-stage non-small cell lung cancer. This chain links TRBV21-1 with TRBJ1-6; TRBD1 is the table's D call and was not checked against the DNA. TRBV21-1 is recorded as a pseudogene. Sample: PBMCs, taken at follow-up. Written as DNA, the CDR3 is TGTGCCAGCAGCAAAGCTGGGGGGGGTTCGTACAATTCACCCCTCCACTTT. Encoded protein: CASSKAGGGSYNSPLHF.